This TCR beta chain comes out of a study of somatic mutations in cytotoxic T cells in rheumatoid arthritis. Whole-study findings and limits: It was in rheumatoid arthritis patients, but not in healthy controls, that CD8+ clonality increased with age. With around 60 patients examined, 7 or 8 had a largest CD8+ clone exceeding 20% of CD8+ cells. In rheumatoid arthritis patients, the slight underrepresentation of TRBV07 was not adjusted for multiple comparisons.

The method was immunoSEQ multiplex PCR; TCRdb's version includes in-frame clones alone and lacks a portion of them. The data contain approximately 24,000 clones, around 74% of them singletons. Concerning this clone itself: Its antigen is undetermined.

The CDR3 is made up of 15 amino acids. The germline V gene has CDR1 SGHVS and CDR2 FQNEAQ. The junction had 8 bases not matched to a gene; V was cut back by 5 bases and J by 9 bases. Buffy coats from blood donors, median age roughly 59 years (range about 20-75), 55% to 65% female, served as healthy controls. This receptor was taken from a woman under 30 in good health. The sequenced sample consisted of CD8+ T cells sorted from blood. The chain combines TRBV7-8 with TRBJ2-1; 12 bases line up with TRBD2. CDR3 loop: CASSLTSGRLGEQFF. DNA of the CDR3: TGTGCCAGCAGCCTGACTAGCGGGAGATTGGGTGAGCAGTTCTTC.